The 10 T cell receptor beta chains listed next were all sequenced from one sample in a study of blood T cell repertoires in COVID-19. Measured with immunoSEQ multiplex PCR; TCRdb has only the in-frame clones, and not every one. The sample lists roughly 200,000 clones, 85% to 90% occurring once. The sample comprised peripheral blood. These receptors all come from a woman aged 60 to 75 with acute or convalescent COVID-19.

Here the CDR3 DNA reads TGTGCCAGCAGTACCCAGGGGAATGGCTACACCTTC. It codes for CASSTQGNGYTF. The rearrangement uses TRBV6-6 and TRBJ1-2, with a possible D match to TRBD1 (6 bases). The V and J ends lost 5 bases and 6 bases respectively, with 10 bases between them. This CDR3 spans 12 amino acids. Germline V gene data show CDR1 as MNHNY and CDR2 as SVGAGI (reference sequence).

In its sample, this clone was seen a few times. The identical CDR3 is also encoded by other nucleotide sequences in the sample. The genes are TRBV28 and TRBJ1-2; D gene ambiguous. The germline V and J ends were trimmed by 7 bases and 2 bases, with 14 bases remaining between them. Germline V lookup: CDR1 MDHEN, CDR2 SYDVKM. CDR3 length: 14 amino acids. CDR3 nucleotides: TGTGCCAGCACCCAGGCGCTTGCAAACTATGGCTACACCTTC. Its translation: CASTQALANYGYTF.

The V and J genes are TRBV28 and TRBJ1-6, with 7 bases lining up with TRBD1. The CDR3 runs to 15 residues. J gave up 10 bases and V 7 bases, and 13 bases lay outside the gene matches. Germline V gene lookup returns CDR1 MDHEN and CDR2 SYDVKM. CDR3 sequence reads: CASNTVQGIGSPLHF. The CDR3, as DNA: TGTGCCAGCAATACGGTACAGGGGATCGGCTCACCCCTCCACTTT.

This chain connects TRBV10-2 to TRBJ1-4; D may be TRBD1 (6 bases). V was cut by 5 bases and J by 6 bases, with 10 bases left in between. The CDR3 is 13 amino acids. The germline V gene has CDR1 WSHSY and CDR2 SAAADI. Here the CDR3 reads CASSTGQDEKLFF. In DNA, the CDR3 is TGCGCCAGCAGTACAGGGCAGGATGAAAAACTGTTTTTT.

The chain's CDR3 is CSVESLGGGYTF. In DNA form, the CDR3 reads TGCAGCGTTGAATCATTAGGCGGAGGCTACACCTTC. The V and J genes are TRBV29-1 and TRBJ1-2; D uncertain. CDR1 SQVTM and CDR2 ANQGSEA come from the germline V gene. The germline V and J ends were trimmed by 2 bases and 8 bases, with 12 bases remaining between them. The CDR3 is made up of 12 amino acids.

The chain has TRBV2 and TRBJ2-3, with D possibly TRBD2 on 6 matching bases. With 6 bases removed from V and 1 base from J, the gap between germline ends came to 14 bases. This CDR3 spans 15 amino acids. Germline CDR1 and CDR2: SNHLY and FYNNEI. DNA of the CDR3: TGTGCCAGCAGGGATCTCTCGGGGGGCACAGATACGCAGTATTTT. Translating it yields CASRDLSGGTDTQYF. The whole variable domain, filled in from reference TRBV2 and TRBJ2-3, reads EPEVTQTPSHQVTQMGQEVILRCVPISNHLYFYWYRQILGQKVEFLVSFYNNEISEKSEIFDDQFSVERPDGSNFTLKIRSTKLEDSAMYFCASRDLSGGTDTQYFGPGTRLTVL.

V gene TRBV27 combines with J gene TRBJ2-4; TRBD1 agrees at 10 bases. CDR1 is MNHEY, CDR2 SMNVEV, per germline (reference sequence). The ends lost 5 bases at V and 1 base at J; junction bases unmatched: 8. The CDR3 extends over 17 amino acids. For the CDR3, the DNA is TGTGCCAGCAGTCCGTGGACAGGGGGTACCGCCAAAAACATTCAGTACTTC. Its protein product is CASSPWTGGTAKNIQYF.

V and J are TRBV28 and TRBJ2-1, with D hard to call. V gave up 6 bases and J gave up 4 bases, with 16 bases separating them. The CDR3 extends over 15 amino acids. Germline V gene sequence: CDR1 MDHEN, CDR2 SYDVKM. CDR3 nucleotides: TGTGCCAGCAGACAGACCCCTCTTATTTACAATGAGCAGTTCTTC. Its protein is CASRQTPLIYNEQFF.

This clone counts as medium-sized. DNA of the CDR3: TGTGCCAGCAGCTTTGCAGGGGGGAACACTGAAGCTTTCTTT. Translated, it gives CASSFAGGNTEAFF. V usage is TRBV7-3 and J usage is TRBJ1-1; 7 bases line up with TRBD1. CDR1 and CDR2 (germline): SGHTA, FQGTGA. The CDR3 runs 14 residues. V shed 3 bases and J 1 base; nucleotides not matched to a gene: 2.

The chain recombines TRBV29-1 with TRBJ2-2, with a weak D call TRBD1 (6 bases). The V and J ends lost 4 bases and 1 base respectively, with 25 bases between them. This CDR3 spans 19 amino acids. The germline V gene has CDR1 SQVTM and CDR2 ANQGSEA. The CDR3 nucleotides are TGCAGCGTTGGACCGGAGCCGGGCAGGGGAATCAGGAACACCGGGGAGCTGTTTTTT. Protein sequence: CSVGPEPGRGIRNTGELFF.